These 8 T cell receptor beta chains came from one sample sequenced in a study of early stage breast cancer tumors. TCRdb keeps only in-frame clones here, not all; method: immunoSEQ multiplex PCR. Among about 48,000 clones listed, 75% to 85% were seen once. Sequenced input: blood. Source of these receptors: a person aged 50-59 years with breast cancer.

This chain links TRBV29-1 with TRBJ2-7; 9 nucleotides match TRBD2. The V gene's germline CDR1 is SQVTM and CDR2 ANQGSEA. The CDR3 runs to 12 residues. V shed 7 bases and J 4 bases; nucleotides not matched to a gene: 5. The CDR3 nucleotides are TGCAGCGCCCGGACTAGCGTTTACGAGCAGTACTTC. This encodes CSARTSVYEQYF.

This clone was observed a single time. The rearrangement links TRBV6-5 to TRBJ2-2; possibly TRBD1 or TRBD2 for D (5 bases each). Trimming cost V 8 bases and J 9 bases, with 13 bases left between them. CDR3 size: 12 residues. The germline V gene has CDR1 MNHEY and CDR2 SVGAGI. As DNA, the CDR3 is TGTGCCAGCGGACGCCCGGGGCGGGAGCTGTTTTTT. Translated, it gives CASGRPGRELFF.

The CDR3 sequence is CASTLRQGSNQPQHF. CDR3 sequence (DNA): TGTGCCAGTACCCTACGACAGGGAAGCAATCAGCCCCAGCATTTT. The V and J genes are TRBV19 and TRBJ1-5; 7 bases are a match to TRBD1. There are 15 residues in the CDR3. With V trimmed by 7 bases and J by 1 base, 7 bases remained unmatched. CDR1 and CDR2 (germline): LNHDA, SQIVND (reference sequence).

This chain links TRBV5-3 with TRBJ2-1; D might be TRBD2 (6 bases). TRBV5-3 qualifies as an ORF whose function is uncertain. With 1 base removed from V and 8 bases from J, the gap between germline ends came to 13 bases. CDR3 length equals 14 residues. The CDR3 DNA reads as TGTGCCAGAAGCTTGCCGCATTGGGGGGATGAGCAGTTCTTC. Its translation: CARSLPHWGDEQFF.

The rearrangement uses TRBV18 and TRBJ1-3, with 7 bases lining up with TRBD1. The CDR3 loop spans 14 amino acids. The V and J ends lost 6 bases and 2 bases, in that order; junction bases with no gene match: 4. Germline lookup yields CDR1 KGHSH and CDR2 LQKENI. The CDR3 DNA reads TGTGCCAGCTCTCCCGGGACAGCTGGAAACACCATATATTTT. It is translated as CASSPGTAGNTIYF.

The chain couples TRBV7-2 to TRBJ2-3; TRBD2 aligns across 7 bases. The CDR3 consists of 17 residues. Germline V gene lookup returns CDR1 SGHTA and CDR2 FQGNSA. V lost 5 bases to trimming and J lost 3 bases; unmatched junction nucleotides: 14. The CDR3 nucleotides are TGTGCCAGCAGCCCACGACTAGCCCCGGGGAAAACAGATACGCAGTATTTT. Its protein product is CASSPRLAPGKTDTQYF.

This chain links TRBV7-2 with TRBJ2-7; 12 bases are a match to TRBD2. This CDR3 is 14 amino acids long. Unmatched junction bases numbered 4, after V lost 1 base and J lost 9 bases. CDR1 and CDR2 from the germline V gene are SGHTA and FQGNSA. CDR3 region: CASSLGLAGVGQYF. The CDR3, as DNA: TGTGCCAGCAGCTTAGGACTAGCGGGAGTGGGGCAGTACTTC.

This clone was seen a handful of times. The chain couples TRBV6-5 to TRBJ1-6; a weak D match, TRBD1 (5 bases). Germline V gives CDR1 MNHEY, CDR2 SVGAGI. There are 16 residues in the CDR3. V was shortened by 2 bases and J by 10 bases, with 18 bases between the two germline ends. CDR3 coding DNA: TGTGCCAGCAGTTACGGAGTCAGGGTATTAGGATCACCCCTCCACTTT. Translating it yields CASSYGVRVLGSPLHF.